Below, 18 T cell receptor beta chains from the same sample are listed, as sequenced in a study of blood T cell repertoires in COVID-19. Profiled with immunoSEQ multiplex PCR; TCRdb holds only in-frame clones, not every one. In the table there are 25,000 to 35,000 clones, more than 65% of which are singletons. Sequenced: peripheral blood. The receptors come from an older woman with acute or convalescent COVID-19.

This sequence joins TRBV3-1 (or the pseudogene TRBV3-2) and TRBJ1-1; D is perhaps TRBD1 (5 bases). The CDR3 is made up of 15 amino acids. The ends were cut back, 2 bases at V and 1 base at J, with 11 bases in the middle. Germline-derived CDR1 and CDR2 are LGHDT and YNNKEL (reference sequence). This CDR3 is CASSQPDRKNTEAFF. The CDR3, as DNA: TGTGCCAGCAGCCAACCTGACAGAAAGAACACTGAAGCTTTCTTT.

As DNA, the CDR3 is TGTGCCAGCAGCCAAACCCTTGGGACACCAAACACCGGGGAGCTGTTTTTT. Amino acid sequence: CASSQTLGTPNTGELFF. The chain has TRBV4-2 and TRBJ2-2; a weak D match, TRBD1 (6 bases). Germline CDR1 reads LGHNA; CDR2 reads YNFKEQ. Deletions cut 2 bases from V and 2 bases from J, with 15 bases between. The CDR3 has 17 amino acids.

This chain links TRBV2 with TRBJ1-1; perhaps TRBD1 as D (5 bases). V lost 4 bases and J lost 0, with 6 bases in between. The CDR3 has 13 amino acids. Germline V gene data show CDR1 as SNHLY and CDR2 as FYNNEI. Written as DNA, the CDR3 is TGTGCCAGCAGTGGACAGATGAACACTGAAGCTTTCTTT. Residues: CASSGQMNTEAFF.

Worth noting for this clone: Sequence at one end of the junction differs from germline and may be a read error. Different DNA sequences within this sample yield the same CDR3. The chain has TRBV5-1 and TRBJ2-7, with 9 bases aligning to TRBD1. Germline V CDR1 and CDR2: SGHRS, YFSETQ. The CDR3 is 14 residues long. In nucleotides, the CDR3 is TGCGCCAGTAGCTTCGGGACAGGGAGCGACGAGCAGTACTTC. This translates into CASSFGTGSDEQYF. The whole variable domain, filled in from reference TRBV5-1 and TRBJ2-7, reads KAGVTQTPRYLIKTRGQQVTLSCSPISGHRSVSWYQQTPGQGLQFLFEYFSETQRNKGNFPGRFSGRQFSNSRSEMNVSTLELGDSALYLCASSFGTGSDEQYFGPGTRLTVT.

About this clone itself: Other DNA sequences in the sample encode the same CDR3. As DNA, the CDR3 is TGTGCCAGCAGCTTAACGGGGTCTAACTATGGCTACACCTTC. The encoded protein is CASSLTGSNYGYTF. The gene calls are TRBV7-8 and TRBJ1-2; D is undetermined. Trimming pared 2 bases from V and 0 bases from J, leaving 7 bases between. The CDR3 length is 14 residues. Germline CDR1 reads SGHVS; CDR2 reads FQNEAQ.

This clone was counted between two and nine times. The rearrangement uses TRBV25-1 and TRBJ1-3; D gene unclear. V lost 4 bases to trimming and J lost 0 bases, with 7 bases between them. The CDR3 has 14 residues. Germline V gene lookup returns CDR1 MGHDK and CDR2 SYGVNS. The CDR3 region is CASSGGFSGNTIYF. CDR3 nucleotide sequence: TGTGCCAGCAGTGGCGGTTTCTCTGGAAACACCATATATTTT.

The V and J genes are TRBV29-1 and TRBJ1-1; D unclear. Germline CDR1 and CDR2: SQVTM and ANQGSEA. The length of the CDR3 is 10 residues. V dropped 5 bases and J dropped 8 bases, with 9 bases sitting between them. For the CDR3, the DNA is TGCAGCGTTTATATAATGGAAGCTTTCTTT. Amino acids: CSVYIMEAFF.

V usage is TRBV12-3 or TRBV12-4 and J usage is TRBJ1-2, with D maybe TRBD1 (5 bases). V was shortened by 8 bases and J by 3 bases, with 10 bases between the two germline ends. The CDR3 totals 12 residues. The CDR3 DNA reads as TGTGCCAGCGCGGGGGGGGACTATGGCTACACCTTC. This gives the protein CASAGGDYGYTF.

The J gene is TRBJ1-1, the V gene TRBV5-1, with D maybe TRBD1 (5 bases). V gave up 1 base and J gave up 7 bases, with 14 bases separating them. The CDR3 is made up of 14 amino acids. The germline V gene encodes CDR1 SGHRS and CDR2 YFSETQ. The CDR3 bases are TGCGCCAGCAGCTTGAACGGGGGAGTGGTTGAAGCTTTCTTT. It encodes CASSLNGGVVEAFF. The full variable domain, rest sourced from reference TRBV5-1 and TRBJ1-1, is KAGVTQTPRYLIKTRGQQVTLSCSPISGHRSVSWYQQTPGQGLQFLFEYFSETQRNKGNFPGRFSGRQFSNSRSEMNVSTLELGDSALYLCASSLNGGVVEAFFGQGTRLTVV.

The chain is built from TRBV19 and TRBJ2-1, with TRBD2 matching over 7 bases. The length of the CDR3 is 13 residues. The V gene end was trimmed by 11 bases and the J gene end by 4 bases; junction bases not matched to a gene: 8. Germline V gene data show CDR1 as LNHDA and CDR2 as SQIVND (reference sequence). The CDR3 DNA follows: TGTGCCTCAAGGGAGGGGTATTACAATGAGCAGTTCTTC. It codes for CASREGYYNEQFF. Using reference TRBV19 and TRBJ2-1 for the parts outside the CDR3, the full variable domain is DGGITQSPKYLFRKEGQNVTLSCEQNLNHDAMYWYRQDPGQGLRLIYYSQIVNDFQKGDIAEGYSVSREKKESFPLTVTSAQKNPTAFYLCASREGYYNEQFFGPGTRLTVL.

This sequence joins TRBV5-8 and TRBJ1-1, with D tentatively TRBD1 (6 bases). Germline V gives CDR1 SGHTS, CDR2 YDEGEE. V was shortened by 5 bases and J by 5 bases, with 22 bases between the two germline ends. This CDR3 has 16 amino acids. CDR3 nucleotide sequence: TGTGCCAGCAGTCCGGGACACCCTCTCAAGGGGACTGAAGCTTTCTTT. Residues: CASSPGHPLKGTEAFF. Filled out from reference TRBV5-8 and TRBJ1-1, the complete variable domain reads EAGVTQSPTHLIKTRGQQATLRCSPISGHTSVYWYQQALGLGLQFLLWYDEGEERNRGNFPPRFSGRQFPNYSSELNVNALELEDSALYLCASSPGHPLKGTEAFFGQGTRLTVV.

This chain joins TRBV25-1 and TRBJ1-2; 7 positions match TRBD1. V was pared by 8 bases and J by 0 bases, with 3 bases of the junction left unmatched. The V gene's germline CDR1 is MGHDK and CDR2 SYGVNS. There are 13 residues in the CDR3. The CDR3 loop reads CASWDRSNYGYTF. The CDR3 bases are TGTGCCAGCTGGGACAGATCTAACTATGGCTACACCTTC.

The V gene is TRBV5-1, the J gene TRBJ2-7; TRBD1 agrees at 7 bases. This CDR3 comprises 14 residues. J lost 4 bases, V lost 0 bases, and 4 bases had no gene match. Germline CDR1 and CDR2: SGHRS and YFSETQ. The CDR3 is CASSLDDRVYEQYF. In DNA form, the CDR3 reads TGCGCCAGCAGCTTGGACGACAGGGTTTACGAGCAGTACTTC.

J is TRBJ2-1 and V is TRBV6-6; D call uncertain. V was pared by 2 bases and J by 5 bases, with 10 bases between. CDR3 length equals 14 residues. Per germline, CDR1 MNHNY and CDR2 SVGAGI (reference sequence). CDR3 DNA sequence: TGTGCCAGCAGTTACGTAAAAGCAAACAATGAGCAGTTCTTC. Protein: CASSYVKANNEQFF.

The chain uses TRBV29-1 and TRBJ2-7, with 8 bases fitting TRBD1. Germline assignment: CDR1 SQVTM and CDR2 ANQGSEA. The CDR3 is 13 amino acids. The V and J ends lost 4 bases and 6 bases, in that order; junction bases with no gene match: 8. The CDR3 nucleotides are TGCAGCGTTGCAGGGATGGACAGGGTCGAGCAGTACTTC. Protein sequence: CSVAGMDRVEQYF.

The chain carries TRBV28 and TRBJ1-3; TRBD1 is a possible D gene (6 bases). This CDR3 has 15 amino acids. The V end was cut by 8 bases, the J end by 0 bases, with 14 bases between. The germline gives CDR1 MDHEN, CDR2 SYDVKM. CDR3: CASQVTGSSGNTIYF. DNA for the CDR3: TGTGCCAGCCAAGTGACAGGCAGCTCTGGAAACACCATATATTTT.

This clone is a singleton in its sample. CDR3 protein: CASSRTGASTDTQYF. For the CDR3, the DNA is TGTGCCAGCAGCCGTACAGGGGCCAGCACAGATACGCAGTATTTT. The rearrangement links TRBV9 to TRBJ2-3; 7 bases map to TRBD1. Germline CDR1 and CDR2: SGDLS and YYNGEE. V lost 4 bases, J lost 0 bases, and 5 bases stayed unmatched. The CDR3 length is 15 residues.

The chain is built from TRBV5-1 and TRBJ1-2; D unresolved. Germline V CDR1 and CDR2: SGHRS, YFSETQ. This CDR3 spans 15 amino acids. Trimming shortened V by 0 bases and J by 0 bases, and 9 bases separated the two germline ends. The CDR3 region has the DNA TGCGCCAGCAGCTTGGTTGGCGGTTCTAACTATGGCTACACCTTC. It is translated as CASSLVGGSNYGYTF.